This T cell receptor beta chain was recorded in a study of T cells in Graves' hyperthyroidism and ophthalmopathy. Findings and caveats of the study: Most thyroid clonotypes expanded above 0.001 appeared in blood too.

V lost 2 bases and J lost 5, with 12 bases in between. This CDR3 region has 13 residues. Looked up from germline, CDR1 is DFQATT and CDR2 is SNEGSKA (reference sequence). The CDR3 regions of TCR beta were amplified from RNA transcripts. RT-PCR in the first round (using the HTBI primer set) targeted the TCR CDR3. TCRdb reanalysed the multiplex PCR reads using MiXCR and keeps one entry per CDR3 protein. Seen here are around 290,000 distinct CDR3 sequences, roughly 13% observed once, and the top ten hold 7.9%. This clonotype was counted many times. Its antigen is as yet unknown. The gene calls are TRBV20-1 and TRBJ2-5, with a weak D call TRBD1 (6 bases). The receptor's source is a woman between 40 and 55 years old with Graves' hyperthyroidism. The sequenced sample consisted of blood. CDR3 region: CSARWQRGETQYF. CDR3 DNA sequence: TGCAGTGCTAGATGGCAGAGGGGGGAGACCCAGTACTTC.